These T cell receptor beta chains were read from a single sample in a study of beta chain features in type 1 diabetes. TCRdb keeps only in-frame clones here, not all; method: immunoSEQ multiplex PCR. The top ten hold approximately 0.02% of the sample, which has approximately 340,000 clones, over 12% seen once. The sample consisted of naive CD4+ T cells from blood. Receptors were obtained from a woman younger than 35 in good health. The CDR3 runs from the conserved cysteine through the conserved F or W. Fields, in order: CDR3 DNA, CDR3 protein, J gene, D gene, V gene, clone size. The D gene is left open where the match is weak. Expanded clones are given a class, and other clones once, few, many or no size at all.

CDR3nt: TGCGCCAGCGCGGGGGATTTCCAGGCTTTCTTT; CDR3aa: CASAGDFQAFF; j_gene: TRBJ1-1; d_gene: .; v_gene: TRBV5-1; abundance: few
CDR3nt: TGTGCCAGCAGTTTACAGGGATATCAGCCCCAGCATTTT; CDR3aa: CASSLQGYQPQHF; j_gene: TRBJ1-5; d_gene: .; v_gene: TRBV27; abundance: .
CDR3nt: TGTGCCAGCTCACAGTCAGGGGATCTGGTTCAGCCCCAGCATTTT; CDR3aa: CASSQSGDLVQPQHF; j_gene: TRBJ1-5; d_gene: .; v_gene: TRBV18; abundance: few
CDR3nt: TGTGCCTGGAGTGTACAGTTGAACACTGAAGCTTTCTTT; CDR3aa: CAWSVQLNTEAFF; j_gene: TRBJ1-1; d_gene: .; v_gene: TRBV30; abundance: .
CDR3nt: TGTGCCAGCAGTTTCGCCCCGGGGACAGGGACCTACGAGCAGTACTTC; CDR3aa: CASSFAPGTGTYEQYF; j_gene: TRBJ2-7; d_gene: TRBD1; v_gene: TRBV28; abundance: .
CDR3nt: TGTGCCAGCAGTTTAAATACAGCCGCCTACGAGCAGTACTTC; CDR3aa: CASSLNTAAYEQYF; j_gene: TRBJ2-7; d_gene: .; v_gene: TRBV27; abundance: .
CDR3nt: TGTGCCAGCAGCCCGCTCGGGGGGGGCTACGGGGATGAGCAGTTCTTC; CDR3aa: CASSPLGGGYGDEQFF; j_gene: TRBJ2-1; d_gene: TRBD2; v_gene: TRBV7-2; abundance: .
CDR3nt: TGCGCCAGCAGCTTGGGTGGAACAGGGACGGCAGATACGCAGTATTTT; CDR3aa: CASSLGGTGTADTQYF; j_gene: TRBJ2-3; d_gene: .; v_gene: TRBV5-1; abundance: few
CDR3nt: TGTGCCACCAGCAACCGTCGCGTTAATTCAGATACGCAGTATTTT; CDR3aa: CATSNRRVNSDTQYF; j_gene: TRBJ2-3; d_gene: .; v_gene: TRBV15; abundance: few
CDR3nt: TGTGCCAGCAGCGCGGGACAGGGGCCTTACAATGAGCAGTTCTTC; CDR3aa: CASSAGQGPYNEQFF; j_gene: TRBJ2-1; d_gene: TRBD1; v_gene: TRBV4-2; abundance: few
CDR3nt: TGTGCCTGGAGGTTGAGGGGGAAGGACTATGGCTACACCTTC; CDR3aa: CAWRLRGKDYGYTF; j_gene: TRBJ1-2; d_gene: .; v_gene: TRBV30; abundance: .
CDR3nt: TGTGCCAGTCAGCGGACAGGGCAATTGGGCTACACCTTC; CDR3aa: CASQRTGQLGYTF; j_gene: TRBJ1-2; d_gene: TRBD1; v_gene: TRBV27; abundance: .
CDR3nt: TGTGCCAGCACCCCGCTGGGGACTAGTAACATTCAGTACTTC; CDR3aa: CASTPLGTSNIQYF; j_gene: TRBJ2-4; d_gene: TRBD2; v_gene: TRBV2; abundance: .
CDR3nt: TGTGCCAGCAGTTTGCCAGGGGGCACTGAAGCTTTCTTT; CDR3aa: CASSLPGGTEAFF; j_gene: TRBJ1-1; d_gene: TRBD1; v_gene: TRBV28; abundance: .
CDR3nt: TGTGCCTGGAGTCGAGGGAACATTCAGTACTTC; CDR3aa: CAWSRGNIQYF; j_gene: TRBJ2-4; d_gene: .; v_gene: TRBV30; abundance: few
CDR3nt: TGCAGCGTGGGCGGAGGGGCAGGGACAGATACGCAGTATTTT; CDR3aa: CSVGGGAGTDTQYF; j_gene: TRBJ2-3; d_gene: .; v_gene: TRBV29-1; abundance: few
CDR3nt: TGTGCCAGCAGAGGGACAGTGAACACCGGGGAGCTGTTTTTT; CDR3aa: CASRGTVNTGELFF; j_gene: TRBJ2-2; d_gene: TRBD1; v_gene: TRBV28; abundance: .
CDR3nt: TGTGCCAGCGGGCGGGGATATAGCAATCAGCCCCAGCATTTT; CDR3aa: CASGRGYSNQPQHF; j_gene: TRBJ1-5; d_gene: .; v_gene: TRBV9; abundance: .
CDR3nt: TGCGCCAGCAGCTCGGGACAGGGAGGGGTCGAGCAGTACTTC; CDR3aa: CASSSGQGGVEQYF; j_gene: TRBJ2-7; d_gene: TRBD1; v_gene: TRBV5-1; abundance: .
CDR3nt: TGTGCCAGCAGTTCGGGATGGGAAGCTTTCTTT; CDR3aa: CASSSGWEAFF; j_gene: TRBJ1-1; d_gene: .; v_gene: TRBV28; abundance: .
CDR3nt: TGCAGCGTTGAACCACAACCGGGACAGCTTCAGTTCTTC; CDR3aa: CSVEPQPGQLQFF; j_gene: TRBJ2-1; d_gene: TRBD1; v_gene: TRBV29-1; abundance: .
CDR3nt: TGCGCCAGCAGCTCGCTCGAGGGGGCGTTCTTC; CDR3aa: CASSSLEGAFF; j_gene: TRBJ2-1; d_gene: TRBD1; v_gene: TRBV5-1; abundance: few
CDR3nt: TGTGCCAGTAACGTCGGGAGCTCTGGGGCCAACGTCCTGACTTTC; CDR3aa: CASNVGSSGANVLTF; j_gene: TRBJ2-6; d_gene: .; v_gene: TRBV19; abundance: .
CDR3nt: TGCGCCAGCAGGAACACCGGGACAGGGGACGGAAACACCATATATTTT; CDR3aa: CASRNTGTGDGNTIYF; j_gene: TRBJ1-3; d_gene: TRBD1; v_gene: TRBV4-3; abundance: .
CDR3nt: TGTGCCAGCAGCAGTAGGATGTTGGGCGGGGATGAGCAGTTCTTC; CDR3aa: CASSSRMLGGDEQFF; j_gene: TRBJ2-1; d_gene: .; v_gene: TRBV9; abundance: .
CDR3nt: TGTGCCAGCAGCCCTGACAACAGCGGCTACACCTTC; CDR3aa: CASSPDNSGYTF; j_gene: TRBJ1-2; d_gene: .; v_gene: TRBV7-3; abundance: .
CDR3nt: TGTGCCAGCAGCACTCGACGAACTAGCGGGAATGAGCAGTTCTTC; CDR3aa: CASSTRRTSGNEQFF; j_gene: TRBJ2-1; d_gene: TRBD2; v_gene: TRBV7-9; abundance: .
CDR3nt: TGCGCCAGCAGCGTCCGGGTCGATGACCATGAGCAGTTCTTC; CDR3aa: CASSVRVDDHEQFF; j_gene: TRBJ2-1; d_gene: .; v_gene: TRBV5-1; abundance: .
CDR3nt: TGTGCCAGCTTAAGGGACAGGCCCTCATCGGGAGATGGCTACACCTTC; CDR3aa: CASLRDRPSSGDGYTF; j_gene: TRBJ1-2; d_gene: TRBD1; v_gene: TRBV18; abundance: few
CDR3nt: TGTGCCAGCAGTTTTCTCCCGGATCAGCCCCAGCATTTT; CDR3aa: CASSFLPDQPQHF; j_gene: TRBJ1-5; d_gene: .; v_gene: TRBV28; abundance: .
CDR3nt: TGTGCCAGCAGCCCGGGACTAGCGGGAGGGATAGCCAAAAACATTCAGTACTTC; CDR3aa: CASSPGLAGGIAKNIQYF; j_gene: TRBJ2-4; d_gene: TRBD2; v_gene: TRBV7-9; abundance: .
CDR3nt: TGTGCCATCGGGACTAGCGATCTCACAGATACGCAGTATTTT; CDR3aa: CAIGTSDLTDTQYF; j_gene: TRBJ2-3; d_gene: TRBD2; v_gene: TRBV10-3; abundance: .
CDR3nt: TGTGCCAGCGCCTTAGGAGGGCTTAGCAATCAGCCCCAGCATTTT; CDR3aa: CASALGGLSNQPQHF; j_gene: TRBJ1-5; d_gene: .; v_gene: TRBV6-6; abundance: .
CDR3nt: TGTGCCAGCAGCCCCCGGCCCCGGACTAGCTCCTCCGGGGAGCAGTACTTC; CDR3aa: CASSPRPRTSSSGEQYF; j_gene: TRBJ2-7; d_gene: TRBD2; v_gene: TRBV7-8; abundance: few
CDR3nt: TGTGCCAGCTCACCGGCCAGTCAAGAGACCCAGTACTTC; CDR3aa: CASSPASQETQYF; j_gene: TRBJ2-5; d_gene: .; v_gene: TRBV18; abundance: few
CDR3nt: TGTGCCTGGACAGCGGGAGGGGCAGATACGCAGTATTTT; CDR3aa: CAWTAGGADTQYF; j_gene: TRBJ2-3; d_gene: TRBD2; v_gene: TRBV30; abundance: .
CDR3nt: TGTGCCAGCAGGAGGGGAGGGGCTGGCAATGAGCAGTTCTTC; CDR3aa: CASRRGGAGNEQFF; j_gene: TRBJ2-1; d_gene: TRBD2; v_gene: TRBV28; abundance: .
CDR3nt: TGTGCCATGGGGACAGGGGTATTTCCCTACGAGCAGTACTTC; CDR3aa: CAMGTGVFPYEQYF; j_gene: TRBJ2-7; d_gene: TRBD1; v_gene: TRBV28; abundance: few
CDR3nt: TGTGCCAGCAGCCCCTCCGGGACAGCCATTAGATCAATCACAGATACGCAGTATTTT; CDR3aa: CASSPSGTAIRSITDTQYF; j_gene: TRBJ2-3; d_gene: TRBD1; v_gene: TRBV13; abundance: .
CDR3nt: TGTGCCAGCACCTCGGGAGGGGTTTACAATGAGCAGTTCTTC; CDR3aa: CASTSGGVYNEQFF; j_gene: TRBJ2-1; d_gene: TRBD2; v_gene: TRBV28; abundance: few
CDR3nt: TGCAGCGCCGGACAGGGGGCCTCTTACGAGCAGTACTTC; CDR3aa: CSAGQGASYEQYF; j_gene: TRBJ2-7; d_gene: TRBD1; v_gene: TRBV29-1; abundance: .
CDR3nt: TGCAGCGTTGAAACAGGACAGGGAGCCTATGGCTACACCTTC; CDR3aa: CSVETGQGAYGYTF; j_gene: TRBJ1-2; d_gene: TRBD1; v_gene: TRBV29-1; abundance: .
CDR3nt: TGCGCCAGCAGCCAAACGACTAGCGGGAGTGTCTACGAGCAGTACTTC; CDR3aa: CASSQTTSGSVYEQYF; j_gene: TRBJ2-7; d_gene: TRBD2; v_gene: TRBV4-1; abundance: few
CDR3nt: TGTGCCAGCACCATTCAGGGGCAAGAGACCCAGTACTTC; CDR3aa: CASTIQGQETQYF; j_gene: TRBJ2-5; d_gene: .; v_gene: TRBV5-4; abundance: .
CDR3nt: TGTGCCTGGAGTGTACTTGGCCCGGCGGGGCCCTCCTACGAGCAGTACTTC; CDR3aa: CAWSVLGPAGPSYEQYF; j_gene: TRBJ2-7; d_gene: .; v_gene: TRBV30; abundance: few
CDR3nt: TGTGCCTGGAGTCCCCTAGCGGGAGTAACAGATACGCAGTATTTT; CDR3aa: CAWSPLAGVTDTQYF; j_gene: TRBJ2-3; d_gene: TRBD2; v_gene: TRBV30; abundance: few
CDR3nt: TGTGCCAGCAGTGAAGGAGGGCCCGGAGATACGCAGTATTTT; CDR3aa: CASSEGGPGDTQYF; j_gene: TRBJ2-3; d_gene: .; v_gene: TRBV6-1; abundance: .
CDR3nt: TGTGCCAGCAGCCAAACAGGGGGACAGCCCCAGCATTTT; CDR3aa: CASSQTGGQPQHF; j_gene: TRBJ1-5; d_gene: TRBD1; v_gene: TRBV14; abundance: .
CDR3nt: TGCAGCGTTGGACAGGGCTCCTATGGCTACACCTTC; CDR3aa: CSVGQGSYGYTF; j_gene: TRBJ1-2; d_gene: TRBD1; v_gene: TRBV29-1; abundance: few
CDR3nt: TGCAGTGTCAACAGGGACTATGGCTACACCTTC; CDR3aa: CSVNRDYGYTF; j_gene: TRBJ1-2; d_gene: .; v_gene: TRBV20-1; abundance: .
CDR3nt: TGTGCCAGCAGCTCCTTACAGGGCCCGAACACCGGGGAGCTGTTTTTT; CDR3aa: CASSSLQGPNTGELFF; j_gene: TRBJ2-2; d_gene: .; v_gene: TRBV7-9; abundance: few
CDR3nt: TGTGCCAGCACCCCTGGGGGGGGCTTGGACACTGAAGCTTTCTTT; CDR3aa: CASTPGGGLDTEAFF; j_gene: TRBJ1-1; d_gene: .; v_gene: TRBV28; abundance: few
CDR3nt: TGTGCCAGCAGTCCCGGACAGGGTGGCTACGAGCAGTACTTC; CDR3aa: CASSPGQGGYEQYF; j_gene: TRBJ2-7; d_gene: TRBD1; v_gene: TRBV7-9; abundance: .
CDR3nt: TGTGCCAGCAGCTTAGGCCGGGTGTCCGGGGCCAACGTCCTGACTTTC; CDR3aa: CASSLGRVSGANVLTF; j_gene: TRBJ2-6; d_gene: .; v_gene: TRBV7-2; abundance: few
CDR3nt: TGTGCCAGCAGCCCCCAGGGACTAGCCTTTGTGTATTTT; CDR3aa: CASSPQGLAFVYF; j_gene: TRBJ2-3; d_gene: TRBD2; v_gene: TRBV7-2; abundance: few
CDR3nt: TGTGCCAGCAACAGGTACCGACTAGCGAGCTACAATGAGCAGTTCTTC; CDR3aa: CASNRYRLASYNEQFF; j_gene: TRBJ2-1; d_gene: TRBD2; v_gene: TRBV5-6; abundance: few
CDR3nt: TGCGCCAGCAGCTCACGCCCGAGGACAAGCACAGATACGCAGTATTTT; CDR3aa: CASSSRPRTSTDTQYF; j_gene: TRBJ2-3; d_gene: .; v_gene: TRBV5-1; abundance: .
CDR3nt: TGTGCCAGCAGCTCTAGAGCAGCAGTAAATCAGCCCCAGCATTTT; CDR3aa: CASSSRAAVNQPQHF; j_gene: TRBJ1-5; d_gene: .; v_gene: TRBV7-2; abundance: .